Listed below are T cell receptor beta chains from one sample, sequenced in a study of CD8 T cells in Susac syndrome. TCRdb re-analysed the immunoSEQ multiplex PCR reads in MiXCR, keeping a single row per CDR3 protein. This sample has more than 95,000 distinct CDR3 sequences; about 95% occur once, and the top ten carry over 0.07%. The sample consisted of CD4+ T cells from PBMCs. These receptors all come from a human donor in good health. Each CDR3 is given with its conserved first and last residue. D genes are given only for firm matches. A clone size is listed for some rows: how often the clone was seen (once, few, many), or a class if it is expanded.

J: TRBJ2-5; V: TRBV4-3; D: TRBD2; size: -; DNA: TGCGCCAGCAGCCAAGAAAGTATTCTAGCGGGGAGTGGGAGAGAGACCCAGTACTTC; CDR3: CASSQESILAGSGRETQYF
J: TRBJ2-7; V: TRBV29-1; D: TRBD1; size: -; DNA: TGCAGCGCAACCCGGGACAGCAGCTACGAGCAGTACTTC; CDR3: CSATRDSSYEQYF
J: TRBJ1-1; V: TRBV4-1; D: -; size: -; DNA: TGCGCCAGCAGCCAAGGCGTCAGGTCGATCACTGAAGCTTTCTTT; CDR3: CASSQGVRSITEAFF
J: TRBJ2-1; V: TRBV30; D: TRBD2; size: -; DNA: TGTGCCTGGAGTAAAAGCGGGAGGAATTTTGAGCAGTTCTTC; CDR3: CAWSKSGRNFEQFF
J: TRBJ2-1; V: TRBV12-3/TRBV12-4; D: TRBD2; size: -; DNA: TGTGCCAGTAGACGTAGCGGGAGGGTGTTTGAGCAGTTCTTC; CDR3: CASRRSGRVFEQFF
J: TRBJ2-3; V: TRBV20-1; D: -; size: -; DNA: TGCAGTCCCAGGAACAGGGTCTCGGATACGCAGTATTTT; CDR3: CSPRNRVSDTQYF
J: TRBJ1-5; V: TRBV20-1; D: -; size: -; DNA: TGCAGTGCTAGACGGGACGGAAATCAGCCCCAGCATTTT; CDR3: CSARRDGNQPQHF
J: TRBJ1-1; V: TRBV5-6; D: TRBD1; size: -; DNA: TGTGCCAGCAGCTTACAGGGGGGGATCACTGAAGCTTTCTTT; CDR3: CASSLQGGITEAFF
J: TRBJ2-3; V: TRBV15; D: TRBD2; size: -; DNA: TGTGCCACCAGGCACCTAGCGGGAGTTGAAGATACGCAGTATTTT; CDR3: CATRHLAGVEDTQYF
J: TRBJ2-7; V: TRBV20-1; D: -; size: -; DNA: TGCAGTGCGCCTGACACGCGGACGGCCTACGAGCAGTACTTC; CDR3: CSAPDTRTAYEQYF
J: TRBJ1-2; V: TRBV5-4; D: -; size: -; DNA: TGTGCCAGCAGCTTGGAGGCTAGGGGAGGTGGCTACACCTTC; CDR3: CASSLEARGGGYTF
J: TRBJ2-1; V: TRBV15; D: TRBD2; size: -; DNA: TGTGCCACCAGCAGAACCTGGGAGGGAAAGCAGTTCTTC; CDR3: CATSRTWEGKQFF
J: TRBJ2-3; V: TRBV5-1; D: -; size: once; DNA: TGCGCCAGCAGCTTTGGACAGACAGCAGATACGCAGTATTTT; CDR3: CASSFGQTADTQYF
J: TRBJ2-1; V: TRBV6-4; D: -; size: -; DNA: TGTGCCAGCAGCCTAACGGGGGCCCAGAGCTCCTACAATGAGCAGTTCTTC; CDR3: CASSLTGAQSSYNEQFF
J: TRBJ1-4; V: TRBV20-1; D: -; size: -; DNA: TGCAGTGCTAGTCCGACGGGAAGAGAGAATGAAAAACTGTTTTTT; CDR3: CSASPTGRENEKLFF
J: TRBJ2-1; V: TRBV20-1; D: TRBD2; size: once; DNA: TGCAGTGCTAGACGTCCGGGACTAGCGGGAGTCAGTGAGCAGTTCTTC; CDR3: CSARRPGLAGVSEQFF
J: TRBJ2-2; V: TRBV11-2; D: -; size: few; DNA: TGTGCCAGCAGCTTAGTACGAGCTGACACCGGGGAGTTGTTTTTT; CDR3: CASSLVRADTGELFF
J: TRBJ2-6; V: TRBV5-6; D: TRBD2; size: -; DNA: TGTGCCAGCAGATCACGGGGGGGAAGTTCCGGGGCCAACGTCCTGACTTTC; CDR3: CASRSRGGSSGANVLTF
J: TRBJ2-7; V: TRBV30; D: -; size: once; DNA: TGTGCCTGGGGCGGCGGGACAGTCTACGAGCAGTACTTC; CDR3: CAWGGGTVYEQYF
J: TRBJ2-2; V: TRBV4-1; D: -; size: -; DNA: TGCGCCAGCAGCCAAGTCCAGGGATACTTAAACACCGGGGAGCTGTTTTTT; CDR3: CASSQVQGYLNTGELFF
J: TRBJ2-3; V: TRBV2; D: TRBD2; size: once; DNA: TGTGCCAGCTATGGGGTAGCGGGAGCAGATACGCAGTATTTT; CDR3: CASYGVAGADTQYF
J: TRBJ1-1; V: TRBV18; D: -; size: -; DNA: TGTGCCAGCTCACCAATGAACAGGGCGAACACTGAAGCTTTCTTT; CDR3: CASSPMNRANTEAFF
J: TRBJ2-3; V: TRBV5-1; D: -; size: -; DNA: TGCGCCAGCAGCCTTACTAGCCCCAAGCAAGGAGATACGCAGTATTTT; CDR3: CASSLTSPKQGDTQYF
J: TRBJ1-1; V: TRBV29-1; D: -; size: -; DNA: TGCAGCGCCACCACAGGATATGAAGCTTTCTTT; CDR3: CSATTGYEAFF
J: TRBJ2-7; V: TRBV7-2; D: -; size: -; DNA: TGTGCCAGCAGTCCCAGATGGGGGAGCTCCTACGAGCAGTACTTC; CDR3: CASSPRWGSSYEQYF
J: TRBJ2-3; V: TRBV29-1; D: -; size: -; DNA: TGCAGCGGAAATAGGGGGGACTATAAGTATTTT; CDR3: CSGNRGDYKYF
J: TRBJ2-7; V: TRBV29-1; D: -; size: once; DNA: TGCAGCGTTAGGGGCAGGTCCTTACACGAGCAGTACTTC; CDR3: CSVRGRSLHEQYF
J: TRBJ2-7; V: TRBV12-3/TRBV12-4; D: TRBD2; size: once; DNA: TGTGCCAGCAGTCCAGAGCGGGGATCCGGGGCCTACGAGCAGTACTTC; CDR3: CASSPERGSGAYEQYF
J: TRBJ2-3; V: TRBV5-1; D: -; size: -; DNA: TGCGCCAGCAGCTTTGACGGGGGCAAGACAGATACGCAGTATTTT; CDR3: CASSFDGGKTDTQYF